This T cell receptor (beta chain) was obtained from a study of blood T cell repertoires in COVID-19. Using immunoSEQ multiplex PCR, the repertoire was profiled, and TCRdb retains in-frame clones only, with some absent. Among approximately 92,000 clones listed, around 88% were seen once. V gave up 3 bases and J gave up 4 bases, with 7 bases separating them. The germline V gene encodes CDR1 MDHEN and CDR2 SYDVKM. CDR3 size: 13 residues. Sequenced material: peripheral blood. This TCR was sampled from an older woman with COVID-19, enrolled during active disease. The chain carries TRBV28 and TRBJ1-5, with D perhaps TRBD1 (5 bases). The CDR3 nucleotides are TGTGCCAGCAGTTTCAGGGAAAATCAGCCCCAGCATTTT. Translation: CASSFRENQPQHF.